Presented here are 29 T cell receptor beta chains from one specimen sequenced in a study of T cell responses to AZD1222 COVID-19 vaccine. Measured with immunoSEQ multiplex PCR; TCRdb has only the in-frame clones, and not every one. The sample yields 140,000 to 150,000 clones, around 93% seen once. The material was peripheral blood, obtained 28 days after the second AZD1222 dose. These receptors were taken from an adult who received the AZD1222 COVID-19 vaccine.

The chain combines TRBV7-9 with TRBJ1-3; D is unclear. Germline loops: CDR1 SEHNR, CDR2 FQNEAQ (reference sequence). V lost 2 bases and J 4 bases, leaving 9 bases between the germline ends. The CDR3 length is 14 residues. CDR3 amino acids: CASSLMGSGNTIYF. Here the CDR3 DNA reads TGTGCCAGCAGCTTAATGGGTTCGGGAAACACCATATATTTT. The full variable domain, completed using reference TRBV7-9 and TRBJ1-3, is DTGVSQNPRHKITKRGQNVTFRCDPISEHNRLYWYRQTLGQGPEFLTYFQNEAQLEKSRLLSDRFSAERPKGSFSTLEIQRTEQGDSAMYLCASSLMGSGNTIYFGEGSWLTVV.

This chain links TRBV5-1 with TRBJ2-2; D is possibly TRBD2 (6 bases). V lost 3 bases, J lost 0 bases, and 12 bases lay in between. Germline V gene sequence: CDR1 SGHRS, CDR2 YFSETQ. This CDR3 is 16 amino acids long. The CDR3 sequence: CASSSLGLTNTGELFF. The DNA for the CDR3 is TGCGCCAGCAGCTCCCTGGGACTGACGAACACCGGGGAGCTGTTTTTT. Variable domain in full (rest from reference TRBV5-1 and TRBJ2-2): KAGVTQTPRYLIKTRGQQVTLSCSPISGHRSVSWYQQTPGQGLQFLFEYFSETQRNKGNFPGRFSGRQFSNSRSEMNVSTLELGDSALYLCASSSLGLTNTGELFFGEGSRLTVL.

The J gene is TRBJ1-3, the V gene TRBV18; a possible D gene is TRBD1 (6 bases). The V gene's germline CDR1 is KGHSH and CDR2 LQKENI. Trimming took 1 base from V and 0 from J, leaving 16 bases between them. The CDR3 totals 18 residues. CDR3 sequence reads: CASSPLVLQGSSGNTIYF. The CDR3 bases are TGTGCCAGCTCACCACTGGTCCTTCAGGGGAGCTCTGGAAACACCATATATTTT.

This CDR3 is CASSEERGNEQFF. The CDR3 DNA is TGTGCCAGCAGTGAAGAAAGAGGCAATGAGCAGTTCTTC. This chain joins TRBV6-1 and TRBJ2-1, with D uncertain. Germline loops: CDR1 MNHNS, CDR2 SASEGT. The length of the CDR3 is 13 residues. V was pared by 1 base and J by 6 bases, with 7 bases between.

The chain is built from TRBV19 and TRBJ1-2; 7 bases match TRBD1. The V gene's germline CDR1 is LNHDA and CDR2 SQIVND (reference sequence). With 3 bases clipped from V and 4 bases from J, the junction kept 5 bases outside the gene matches. This CDR3 comprises 14 residues. CDR3 sequence: CASSITGARYGYTF. The DNA of the CDR3 is TGTGCCAGTAGTATTACAGGGGCGCGCTATGGCTACACCTTC.

The V gene is TRBV5-5, the J gene TRBJ1-1, with D uncertain. With 1 base removed from V and 10 bases from J, the gap between germline ends came to 20 bases. Germline values: CDR1 SGHKS, CDR2 YYEKEE (reference sequence). The CDR3 length is 15 residues. The CDR3 is CASSLTTSAVGRAFF. CDR3 DNA sequence: TGTGCCAGCAGCTTGACCACCTCGGCCGTAGGTCGAGCTTTCTTT.

CDR3 sequence: CASSYRGLTGELFF. CDR3 DNA: TGTGCCAGCAGCTACAGGGGGCTCACCGGGGAGCTGTTTTTT. This chain links TRBV5-5 with TRBJ2-2; 9 nucleotides agree with TRBD1. Germline CDR1 reads SGHKS; CDR2 reads YYEKEE (reference sequence). The CDR3 length is 14 residues. V dropped 3 bases and J dropped 4; count of bases not matched to a gene: 1.

The chain is built from TRBV7-2 and TRBJ2-7; a weak D match, TRBD2 (5 bases). The CDR3 runs 15 residues. The V gene's germline CDR1 is SGHTA and CDR2 FQGNSA. Trimming took off 5 bases at V and 1 base at J, with 15 bases between the two ends. Written as DNA, the CDR3 is TGTGCCAGCAGCCCGGGATTTGGCAAGTCCTACGAGCAGTACTTC. This codes for CASSPGFGKSYEQYF.

The rearrangement joins TRBV7-9 to TRBJ2-1; TRBD2 aligns across 9 bases. CDR1 and CDR2 (germline): SEHNR, FQNEAQ (reference sequence). There are 14 residues in the CDR3. Germline trimming cut 6 bases from V and 7 bases from J; bases unmatched to any gene: 7. The CDR3 region is CASRPGLARNEQFF. CDR3 DNA: TGTGCCAGCAGACCCGGACTAGCGAGGAATGAGCAGTTCTTC.

This chain connects TRBV29-1 to TRBJ2-3; D is unclear. V dropped 8 bases and J dropped 5 bases, with 11 bases sitting between them. CDR3 length: 11 amino acids. CDR1 is SQVTM and CDR2 is ANQGSEA in the germline V gene. The CDR3 DNA sequence: TGCAGCACGACGTCTGGAGATACGCAGTATTTT. It yields the protein CSTTSGDTQYF.

CDR3 sequence reads: CASSPRGDHEQYF. In DNA form, the CDR3 reads TGTGCCAGCAGTCCCAGGGGGGACCACGAGCAGTACTTC. This chain connects TRBV6-5 to TRBJ2-7; D perhaps matches TRBD1 (7 bases). The CDR3 runs 13 residues. Germline lookup yields CDR1 MNHEY and CDR2 SVGAGI. Deletions cut 5 bases from V and 5 bases from J, with 13 bases between.

This clone was found once. CDR3 sequence (DNA): TGTGCCAGCAGCGGGAGACAGGGAGTCGATGTCGATATGAACACTGAAGCTTTCTTT. It specifies CASSGRQGVDVDMNTEAFF. The rearrangement uses TRBV9 and TRBJ1-1; 7 bases fit TRBD1. The CDR3 consists of 19 residues. CDR1 SGDLS and CDR2 YYNGEE come from the germline V gene. J lost 0 bases, V lost 3 bases, and 17 bases had no gene match. Looking up the rest from reference TRBV9 and TRBJ1-1 gives the full variable domain: DSGVTQTPKHLITATGQRVTLRCSPRSGDLSVYWYQQSLDQGLQFLIQYYNGEERAKGNILERFSAQQFPDLHSELNLSSLELGDSALYFCASSGRQGVDVDMNTEAFFGQGTRLTVV.

The chain couples TRBV11-2 to TRBJ1-1; D gene uncertain. The germline V gene encodes CDR1 SGHAT and CDR2 FQNNGV. The CDR3 is made up of 13 amino acids. Trimming stripped 0 bases from V and 1 base from J, with 3 bases between. CDR3 region: CASSLDRNTEAFF. Here the CDR3 DNA reads TGTGCCAGCAGCTTAGACAGGAACACTGAAGCTTTCTTT. Together with reference TRBV11-2 and TRBJ1-1, the CDR3 gives the full variable domain: EAGVAQSPRYKIIEKRQSVAFWCNPISGHATLYWYQQILGQGPKLLIQFQNNGVVDDSQLPKDRFSAERLKGVDSTLKIQPAKLEDSAVYLCASSLDRNTEAFFGQGTRLTVV.

The CDR3 reads CASSYPHESTDTQYF. The CDR3 bases are TGTGCCAGCAGTTACCCCCACGAAAGCACAGATACGCAGTATTTT. The V call is TRBV6-5, the J call TRBJ2-3, with D unresolved. CDR1 is MNHEY and CDR2 is SVGAGI in the germline V gene. V was cut by 2 bases and J by 0 bases, with 9 bases left in between. The CDR3 has 15 residues.

V and J are TRBV11-2 and TRBJ2-2, with TRBD1 matching over 7 bases. The V gene's germline CDR1 is SGHAT and CDR2 FQNNGV. J was trimmed by 7 bases and V by 2 bases; bases with no gene match: 7. The CDR3 extends over 15 amino acids. The DNA for the CDR3 is TGTGCCAGCAGCTTAAGGGGACAGCCAAGCGGGGAGCTGTTTTTT. Translation: CASSLRGQPSGELFF.

The J gene is TRBJ1-5, the V gene TRBV3-1 (or the pseudogene TRBV3-2), with TRBD1 matching 9 bases. V lost 5 bases, J lost 5 bases, and 7 bases stayed unmatched. The CDR3 spans 15 residues. Germline V CDR1 and CDR2: LGHDT, YNNKEL (reference sequence). The CDR3, as DNA: TGTGCCAGCAGCGGACTTGGACAGGGGCATCAGCCCCAGCATTTT. Protein sequence: CASSGLGQGHQPQHF.

The CDR3 loop is CATSRGRTLAGTDTQYF. DNA of the CDR3: TGTGCCACCAGCAGAGGGAGAACCTTGGCGGGCACAGATACGCAGTATTTT. The chain couples TRBV15 to TRBJ2-3, with D hard to call. Germline CDR1 is LNHNV and CDR2 is YYDKDF (reference sequence). The CDR3 sequence is 17 residues long. The V and J ends lost 1 base and 1 base respectively, with 15 bases between them.

This clone was seen only a few times. The rearrangement uses TRBV7-6 and TRBJ1-5; D might be TRBD1 (5 bases). The V gene's germline CDR1 is SGHVS and CDR2 FNYEAQ. CDR3 length equals 16 residues. The V end lost 6 bases, the J end lost 5 bases, and 20 bases lay between the germline ends. The CDR3 here is CASRSKLGDPDQPQHF. DNA of the CDR3: TGTGCCAGCAGAAGTAAACTAGGGGATCCGGATCAGCCCCAGCATTTT.

With respect to this clone: The same CDR3 is also encoded by other DNA sequences in this sample. The chain links TRBV12-5 to TRBJ2-1; TRBD1 agrees at 11 bases. Trimming took 6 bases from V and 4 from J; bases not matched to a gene: 2. Looked up from germline, CDR1 is LGHNT and CDR2 is FRNRAP. The CDR3 is 14 amino acids. CDR3 DNA: TGTGCTAGTGGGGGGACAGGGGGTTACAATGAGCAGTTCTTC. Amino acid sequence: CASGGTGGYNEQFF.

The chain uses TRBV6-4 and TRBJ2-1; 7 nucleotides agree with TRBD2. V was clipped by 3 bases and J by 3 bases; unmatched bases: 5. In germline, CDR1 is MRHNA, CDR2 SNTAGT. There are 15 residues in the CDR3. CDR3 protein: CASSERAGDYNEQFF. CDR3 DNA sequence: TGTGCCAGCAGTGAGAGGGCGGGAGACTACAATGAGCAGTTCTTC.

The genes are TRBV2 and TRBJ2-3; TRBD1 matches 9 bases. The CDR3 is 16 amino acids. The trim removed 6 bases at V and 0 bases at J, leaving 7 bases unmatched. Germline V gene lookup returns CDR1 SNHLY and CDR2 FYNNEI. The CDR3 sequence: CASRDMGQGSTDTQYF. DNA of the CDR3: TGTGCCAGCAGAGATATGGGACAGGGAAGCACAGATACGCAGTATTTT. The full variable domain, with the rest looked up from reference TRBV2 and TRBJ2-3, is EPEVTQTPSHQVTQMGQEVILRCVPISNHLYFYWYRQILGQKVEFLVSFYNNEISEKSEIFDDQFSVERPDGSNFTLKIRSTKLEDSAMYFCASRDMGQGSTDTQYFGPGTRLTVL.

The chain couples TRBV27 to TRBJ1-2; D call uncertain. Germline V lookup: CDR1 MNHEY, CDR2 SMNVEV (reference sequence). Trimming shortened V by 4 bases and J by 8 bases, and 26 bases separated the two germline ends. The CDR3 covers 17 residues. CDR3 protein: CASSSSPSVGSLFGYTF. The CDR3 DNA is TGTGCCAGCAGTTCCTCACCCTCCGTAGGCAGCCTATTCGGCTACACCTTC.

The V and J genes are TRBV10-3 and TRBJ1-6, with D maybe TRBD1 (6 bases). V dropped 9 bases and J dropped 8 bases, with 20 bases sitting between them. Germline lookup yields CDR1 ENHRY and CDR2 SYGVKD. This CDR3 is 15 amino acids long. CDR3 sequence reads: CAIQGSVLEDSPLHF. For the CDR3, the DNA is TGTGCCATACAGGGCAGCGTGTTAGAGGATTCACCCCTCCACTTT.

The chain joins TRBV28 to TRBJ1-2; D is perhaps TRBD1 (5 bases). Per germline, CDR1 MDHEN and CDR2 SYDVKM. The CDR3 is 16 residues long. Trimming shortened V by 2 bases and J by 5 bases, and 18 bases separated the two germline ends. The CDR3 protein is CASSLSPGAGGYGYTF. CDR3 in DNA: TGTGCCAGCAGTTTAAGCCCTGGGGCGGGAGGATATGGCTACACCTTC.

The chain joins TRBV19 to TRBJ1-5; TRBD1 matches at 7 bases. The ends lost 4 bases at V and 2 bases at J; junction bases unmatched: 5. The CDR3 loop spans 15 amino acids. Germline V CDR1 and CDR2: LNHDA, SQIVND (reference sequence). The CDR3: CASSTTGDGNQPQHF. DNA of the CDR3: TGTGCCAGTAGTACAACAGGGGACGGCAATCAGCCCCAGCATTTT.

The chain employs TRBV7-9 and TRBJ2-5; D is uncertain. The V end lost 1 base, the J end lost 5 bases, and 14 bases lay between the germline ends. CDR3 length: 15 residues. The germline CDR1 and CDR2 sequences are SEHNR and FQNEAQ (reference sequence). The CDR3 loop reads CASSLGTVDGETQYF. Written as DNA, the CDR3 is TGTGCCAGCAGCTTAGGGACGGTGGATGGGGAGACCCAGTACTTC.

V usage is TRBV25-1 and J usage is TRBJ1-2; no reliable D call. The CDR3 has 13 amino acids. V lost 7 bases and J 2 bases, leaving 11 bases between the germline ends. CDR1 MGHDK and CDR2 SYGVNS come from the germline V gene. CDR3 residues: CASTPPDNYGYTF. DNA of the CDR3: TGTGCCAGCACCCCCCCGGACAACTATGGCTACACCTTC.

This sequence joins TRBV6-4 and TRBJ1-2; 7 bases are shared with TRBD1. There are 13 residues in the CDR3. V lost 6 bases, J lost 8 bases, and 9 bases stayed unmatched. Germline CDR1 MRHNA, CDR2 SNTAGT. The CDR3 DNA follows: TGTGCCAGCAGACGACAGGGTGCGGAGGGCTACACCTTC. It translates to CASRRQGAEGYTF.

The V gene is TRBV19, the J gene TRBJ2-7; 11 bases line up with TRBD1. This CDR3 spans 15 amino acids. The V and J ends lost 6 bases and 2 bases, in that order; junction bases with no gene match: 6. Per germline, CDR1 LNHDA and CDR2 SQIVND (reference sequence). The chain's CDR3 is CASSLGTGGPYEQYF. The CDR3 DNA reads TGTGCCAGTAGCCTCGGGACAGGGGGTCCCTACGAGCAGTACTTC.